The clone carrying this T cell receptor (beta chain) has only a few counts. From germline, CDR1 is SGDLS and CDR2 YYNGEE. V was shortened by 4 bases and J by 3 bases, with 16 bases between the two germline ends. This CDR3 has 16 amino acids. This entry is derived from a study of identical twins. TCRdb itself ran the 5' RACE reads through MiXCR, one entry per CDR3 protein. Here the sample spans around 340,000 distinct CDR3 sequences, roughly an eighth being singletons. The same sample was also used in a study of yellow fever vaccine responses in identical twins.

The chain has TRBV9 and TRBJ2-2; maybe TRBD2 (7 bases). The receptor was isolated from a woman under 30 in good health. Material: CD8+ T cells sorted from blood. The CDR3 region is CASSTNREGDTGELFF. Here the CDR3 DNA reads TGTGCCAGCAGCACTAACAGGGAGGGAGACACCGGGGAGCTGTTTTTT.